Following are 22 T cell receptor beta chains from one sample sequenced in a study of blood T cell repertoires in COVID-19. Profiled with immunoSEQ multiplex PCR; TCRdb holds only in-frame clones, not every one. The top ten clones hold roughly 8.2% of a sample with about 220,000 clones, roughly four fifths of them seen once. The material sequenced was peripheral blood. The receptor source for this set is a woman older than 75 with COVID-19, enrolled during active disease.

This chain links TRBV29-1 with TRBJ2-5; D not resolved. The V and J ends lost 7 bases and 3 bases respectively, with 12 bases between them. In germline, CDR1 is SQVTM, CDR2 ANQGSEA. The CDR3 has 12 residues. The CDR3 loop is CSEVSGEETQYF. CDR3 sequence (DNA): TGCAGCGAGGTCAGTGGAGAAGAGACCCAGTACTTC.

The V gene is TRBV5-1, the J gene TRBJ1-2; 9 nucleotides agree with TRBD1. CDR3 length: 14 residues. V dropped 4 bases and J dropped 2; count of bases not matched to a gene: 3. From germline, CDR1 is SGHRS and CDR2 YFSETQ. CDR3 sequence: CASSAGTGNYGYTF. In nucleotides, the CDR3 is TGCGCCAGCAGCGCCGGGACAGGGAACTATGGCTACACCTTC.

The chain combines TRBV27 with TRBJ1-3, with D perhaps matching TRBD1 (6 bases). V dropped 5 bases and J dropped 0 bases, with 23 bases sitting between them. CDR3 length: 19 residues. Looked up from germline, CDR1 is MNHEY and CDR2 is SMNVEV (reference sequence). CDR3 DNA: TGTGCCAGCAGTAGAAGACTCTCAAGCAGGGGTCTCTCTGGAAACACCATATATTTT. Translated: CASSRRLSSRGLSGNTIYF.

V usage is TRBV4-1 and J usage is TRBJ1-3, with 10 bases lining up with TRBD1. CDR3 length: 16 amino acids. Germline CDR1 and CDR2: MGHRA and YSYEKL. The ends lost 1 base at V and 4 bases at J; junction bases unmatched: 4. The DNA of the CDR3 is TGCGCCAGCAGCCAAGCCTCGGGACAGGGGGGAAACACCATATATTTT. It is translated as CASSQASGQGGNTIYF.

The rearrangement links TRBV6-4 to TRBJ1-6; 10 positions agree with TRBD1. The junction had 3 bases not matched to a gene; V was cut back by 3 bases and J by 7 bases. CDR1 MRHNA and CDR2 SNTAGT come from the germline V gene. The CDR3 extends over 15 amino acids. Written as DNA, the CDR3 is TGTGCCAGCAGTGAAGGGACAGGGGACAATTCACCCCTCCACTTT. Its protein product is CASSEGTGDNSPLHF.

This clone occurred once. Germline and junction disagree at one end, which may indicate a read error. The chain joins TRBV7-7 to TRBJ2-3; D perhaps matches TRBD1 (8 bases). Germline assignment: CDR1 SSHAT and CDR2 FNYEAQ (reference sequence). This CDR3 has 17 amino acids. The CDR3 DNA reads TGTGCTAGCAGCCCCCGTACAGGGGGGGCCGGGACAGATACGCAGTATTTT. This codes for CASSPRTGGAGTDTQYF.

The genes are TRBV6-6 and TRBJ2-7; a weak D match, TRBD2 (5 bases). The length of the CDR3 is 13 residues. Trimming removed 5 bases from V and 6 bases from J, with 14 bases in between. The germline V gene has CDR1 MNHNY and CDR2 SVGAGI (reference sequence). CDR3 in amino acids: CASSLSEGSEQYF. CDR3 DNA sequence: TGTGCCAGCAGTCTATCCGAGGGTAGCGAGCAGTACTTC.

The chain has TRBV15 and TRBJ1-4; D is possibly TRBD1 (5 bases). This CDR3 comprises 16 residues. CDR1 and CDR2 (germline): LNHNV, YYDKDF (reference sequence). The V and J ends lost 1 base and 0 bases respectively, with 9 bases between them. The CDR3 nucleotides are TGTGCCACCAGCAGAGCCCGGACAACAACTAATGAAAAACTGTTTTTT. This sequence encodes CATSRARTTTNEKLFF. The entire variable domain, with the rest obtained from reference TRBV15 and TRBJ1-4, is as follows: DAMVIQNPRYQVTQFGKPVTLSCSQTLNHNVMYWYQQKSSQAPKLLFHYYDKDFNNEADTPDNFQSRRPNTSFCFLDIRSPGLGDTAMYLCATSRARTTTNEKLFFGSGTQLSVL.

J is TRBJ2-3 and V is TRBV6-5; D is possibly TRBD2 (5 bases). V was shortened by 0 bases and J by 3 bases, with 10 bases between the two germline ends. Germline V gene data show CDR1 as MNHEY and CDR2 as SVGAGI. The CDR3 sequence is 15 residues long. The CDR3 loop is CASSYSISVTDTQYF. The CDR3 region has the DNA TGTGCCAGCAGTTACTCGATTAGCGTAACAGATACGCAGTATTTT.

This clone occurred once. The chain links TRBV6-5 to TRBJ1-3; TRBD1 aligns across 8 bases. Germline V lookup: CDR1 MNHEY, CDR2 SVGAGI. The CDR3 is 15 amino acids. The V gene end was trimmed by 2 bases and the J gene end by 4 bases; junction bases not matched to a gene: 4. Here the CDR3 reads CASSYETGVGNTIYF. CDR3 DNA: TGTGCCAGCAGTTACGAGACAGGGGTCGGAAACACCATATATTTT.

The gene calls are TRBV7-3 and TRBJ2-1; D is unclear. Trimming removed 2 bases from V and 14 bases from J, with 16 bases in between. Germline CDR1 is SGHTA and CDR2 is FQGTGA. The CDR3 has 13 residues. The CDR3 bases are TGTGCCAGCAGCTTATCTTCGACTTCCTCTGAGTTCTTC. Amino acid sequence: CASSLSSTSSEFF.

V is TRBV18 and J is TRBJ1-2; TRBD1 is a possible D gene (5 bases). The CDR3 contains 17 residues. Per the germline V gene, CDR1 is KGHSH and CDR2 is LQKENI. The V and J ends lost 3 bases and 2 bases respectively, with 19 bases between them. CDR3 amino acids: CASSPAWGRAQNYGYTF. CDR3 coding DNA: TGTGCCAGCTCACCGGCCTGGGGCAGGGCCCAAAACTATGGCTACACCTTC.

In nucleotides, the CDR3 is TGTGCCAGTAGTCCCAGCCGACAGGGGCCCCCCGGGGAGCTGTTTTTT. It translates to CASSPSRQGPPGELFF. The J gene is TRBJ2-2, the V gene TRBV19; 8 bases are a match to TRBD1. V lost 5 bases, J lost 6 bases, and 11 bases stayed unmatched. The CDR3 contains 16 residues. CDR1 and CDR2 from the germline V gene are LNHDA and SQIVND (reference sequence).

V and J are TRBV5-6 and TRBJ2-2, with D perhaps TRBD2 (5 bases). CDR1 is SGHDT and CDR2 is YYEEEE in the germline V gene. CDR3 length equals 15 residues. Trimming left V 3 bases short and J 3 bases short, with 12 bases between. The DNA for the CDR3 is TGTGCCAGCAGCTATCCGAGGGCGGACACCGGGGAGCTGTTTTTT. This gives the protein CASSYPRADTGELFF.

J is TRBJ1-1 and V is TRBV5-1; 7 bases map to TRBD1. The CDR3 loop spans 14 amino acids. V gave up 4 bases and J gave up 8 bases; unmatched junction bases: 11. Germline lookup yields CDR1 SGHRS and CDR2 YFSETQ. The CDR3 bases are TGCGCCAGCAGCCGCTCGACAGGGTCCAAGGAAGCTTTCTTT. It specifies CASSRSTGSKEAFF.

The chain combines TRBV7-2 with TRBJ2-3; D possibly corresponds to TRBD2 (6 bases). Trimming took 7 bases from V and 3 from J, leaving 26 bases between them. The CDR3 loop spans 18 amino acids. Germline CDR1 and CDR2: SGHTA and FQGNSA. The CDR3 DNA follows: TGTGCCAGCACCCAGCGTAAGGGAGGCGGGGTGTTTACAGATACGCAGTATTTT. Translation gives CASTQRKGGGVFTDTQYF. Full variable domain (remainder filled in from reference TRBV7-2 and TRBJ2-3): GAGVSQSPSNKVTEKGKDVELRCDPISGHTALYWYRQSLGQGLEFLIYFQGNSAPDKSGLPSDRFSAERTGGSVSTLTIQRTQQEDSAVYLCASTQRKGGGVFTDTQYFGPGTRLTVL.

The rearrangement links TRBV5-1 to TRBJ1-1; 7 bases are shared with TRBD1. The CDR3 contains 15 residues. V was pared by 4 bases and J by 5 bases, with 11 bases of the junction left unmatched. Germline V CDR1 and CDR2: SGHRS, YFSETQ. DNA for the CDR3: TGCGCCAGCAGCACGCGTGCAGGGGGAGGAACTGAAGCTTTCTTT. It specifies CASSTRAGGGTEAFF.

CDR3 residues: CASSVRSNGEAFF. For the CDR3, the DNA is TGTGCCAGCAGTGTAAGATCGAACGGTGAAGCTTTCTTT. V is TRBV2 and J is TRBJ1-1; unclear D gene. V was clipped by 4 bases and J by 7 bases, with 13 bases between them. This CDR3 is 13 amino acids long. Germline-derived CDR1 and CDR2 are SNHLY and FYNNEI.

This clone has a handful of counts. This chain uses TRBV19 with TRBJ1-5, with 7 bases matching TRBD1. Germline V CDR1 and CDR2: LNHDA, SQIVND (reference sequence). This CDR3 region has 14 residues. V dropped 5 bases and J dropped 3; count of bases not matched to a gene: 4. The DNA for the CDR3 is TGTGCCAGTAGTCTAGGGACAGCCAATCAGCCCCAGCATTTT. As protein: CASSLGTANQPQHF.

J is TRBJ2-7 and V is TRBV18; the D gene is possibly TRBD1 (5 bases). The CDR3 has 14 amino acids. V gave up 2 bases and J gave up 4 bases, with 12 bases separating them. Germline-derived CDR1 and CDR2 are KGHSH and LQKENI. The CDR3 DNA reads TGTGCCAGCTCACCAGCTACAGGAGAATACGAGCAGTACTTC. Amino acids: CASSPATGEYEQYF.

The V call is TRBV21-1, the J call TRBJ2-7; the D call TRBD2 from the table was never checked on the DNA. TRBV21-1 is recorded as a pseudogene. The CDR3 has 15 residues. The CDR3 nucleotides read TGTGCCAGCAGCATCGGGAACTGGTGGTCCTACGAGCAGTACTTC. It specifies CASSIGNWWSYEQYF.

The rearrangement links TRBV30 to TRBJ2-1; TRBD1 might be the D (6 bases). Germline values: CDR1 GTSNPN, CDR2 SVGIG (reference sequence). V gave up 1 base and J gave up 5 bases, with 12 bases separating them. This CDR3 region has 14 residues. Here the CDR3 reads CAWSGGGKHNEQFF. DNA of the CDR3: TGTGCCTGGAGTGGAGGGGGTAAACACAATGAGCAGTTCTTC.